The sequence of this TCR beta chain was determined in a study of blood T cell repertoires in COVID-19. Across the study: The United States, Italy and Spain supplied acute and convalescent COVID-19 samples. PBMCs, B-cell-depleted T cells, or T cells were the source of the cDNA or gDNA that made up the material.

In the original processing: Estimation of nucleated cell counts was performed using reference gene primer amplification. Sequenced by immunoSEQ multiplex PCR; TCRdb stores in-frame clones only, minus some. V and J calls and clone size come straight from that table; D and trimming were deduced from the DNA. The sample holds roughly 130,000 clones, approximately 80% seen once. The V gene lost 5 bases and the J gene lost 5 bases, with 12 bases spanning the gap. The germline gives CDR1 SGHNT, CDR2 YENEEA. This CDR3 contains 13 residues. J is TRBJ2-5 and V is TRBV11-3, with D tentatively TRBD1 (6 bases). Sequencing was carried out using peripheral blood. The receptor comes from a woman aged 55-70 years with acute or convalescent COVID-19. Here the CDR3 DNA reads TGTGCCAGCAGCAGGGGGAGCCTGGAGACCCAGTACTTC. It translates to CASSRGSLETQYF.